This section outlines one T cell receptor beta chain sequence together with its context. The sample is drawn from a study of PD-L1 blockade in urothelial cancer. This sample's time point: pretreatment peripheral blood. The germline CDR1 and CDR2 sequences are LGHNA and YSLEER. Trimming removed 4 bases from V and 5 bases from J; junction bases left unmatched: 7. The CDR3 covers 16 residues. Spike-ins of synthetic TCR analog templates went into each PCR. Produced via immunoSEQ multiplex PCR; TCRdb's table is partial and in-frame only. This sample has approximately 48,000 clones, with around nine tenths found just once.

The receptor was isolated from a woman aged 55 to 70 with urothelial cancer. The J gene is TRBJ2-7, the V gene TRBV4-3; 14 bases are a match to TRBD2. The specimen comprised PBMCs, sampled around atezolizumab (anti-PD-L1) treatment. The CDR3 DNA reads as TGCGCCAGCAGCCCAGGGACTAGCGGGAGTTCCCACGAGCAGTACTTC. Protein: CASSPGTSGSSHEQYF.